Listed here is a single TCR beta chain. Its specificity is unknown. This sample is part of a study of Ad26.COV2.S vaccination and SARS-CoV-2 variants. Assay used: immunoSEQ multiplex PCR; TCRdb lists only in-frame clones, some missing. The sample holds about 350,000 clones, about 90% seen once. Germline V lookup: CDR1 WNHNN, CDR2 SYGVQD (reference sequence). The CDR3 contains 13 residues. With 1 base removed from V and 3 bases from J, the gap between germline ends came to 7 bases. General study findings and limits: Spike-specific TCR breadth ran higher among vaccine recipients than placebo recipients. A substantial breadth of spike-specific CD8+ and CD4+ T cell responses after vaccination has been reported. Vaccine recipients and placebo recipients showed similar non-spike TCR breadth. Possible underestimation of total T cell responses by the TCR breadth and depth analyses was noted.

The clonotype comes from a human donor who had recovered from COVID-19. This chain uses TRBV10-1 with TRBJ2-7, with D tentatively TRBD2 (5 bases). This specimen was peripheral blood, taken after recovery from COVID-19. CDR3: CASSEYRDYEQYF. The CDR3, as DNA: TGCGCCAGCAGTGAGTATCGGGACTACGAGCAGTACTTC.